This TCR beta chain originates from a study of cytotoxic CD8 clonotypes in ibrutinib-treated CLL. Looking at the study overall: Once patients had received a median approximately twelve months of treatment, range 6 to 36, response samples were obtained.

V shed 9 bases and J shed 3 bases, with 15 bases lying between them. This CDR3 has 13 residues. Germline lookup yields CDR1 MNHEY and CDR2 SMNVEV (reference sequence). On this clone itself: Its antigen is as yet unknown.

Assay used: immunoSEQ multiplex PCR; TCRdb lists only in-frame clones, some missing. The table shows 15,000 to 20,000 clones, with approximately 80% occurring only once. Overall study results and limits: Upon ibrutinib response clonality rose, and upon progression it fell back toward baseline.

The sequence came from a human donor with chronic lymphocytic leukemia. The sequencing here drew on PBMCs, taken before ibrutinib treatment. The chain uses TRBV27 and TRBJ2-7; unclear D gene. CDR3 protein: CASTNGLHYEQYF. The CDR3 DNA reads as TGTGCCAGTACGAACGGGTTACACTACGAGCAGTACTTC.